This entry describes one T cell receptor (beta chain). Its antigen target is currently unknown. Compared with germline, one end of the junction differs, possibly owing to a read error. The sample originates from a study of blood T cell repertoires in COVID-19 (dated by TCRdb to 2018 to 2020). About the investigation overall: Samples from collaborators originated in the United States, Italy and Spain and spanned both the acute and convalescent phases of COVID-19. The dataset comprised deeply sampled blood TCRbeta repertoires from subjects exposed to, actively infected with, or recovered from COVID-19. Sample metadata almost always included a de-identified subject ID, COVID-19 status, age in years and sex. The samples were drawn from the first 160 participants of the ongoing ImmuneRACE study and from roughly 1,300 subjects provided by 6 global collaborators. The repertoires were made available in a free public database intended to serve as a resource for research on the immune response to SARS-CoV-2. The material from the prospective study consisted of cDNA or gDNA derived from T cells, B-cell-depleted T cells, or PBMCs. HLA class I and class II types, where available, came from metadata supplied by the sample provider rather than from assay-based typing.

Overall study results and their limits: Clinical and demographic metadata were provided uncurated, with the amount varying by source and participant.

Collaborating institutions collected whole blood in K2EDTA tubes following their own protocols. Collaborator samples were shipped for TCRbeta analysis as frozen whole blood, isolated PBMCs, or DNA extracted from either sample type. Including cysteine and phenylalanine, the CDR3 has 12 amino acids. The entry retains the CDR3 DNA only, 36 bases that are in frame from base 1. TCRbeta CDR3 regions were amplified from genomic DNA using the immunoSEQ Assay, a bias-controlled multiplex PCR. The paper's data handling went like this. The number of nucleated cells in each sample was estimated by amplification of reference gene primers within the assay. To quantify the absolute abundance of each unique TCRbeta CDR3 rearrangement, sequence reads were collapsed and filtered. For each sample, productive Simpson clonality was calculated as the square root of Simpson's diversity index over productive rearrangements. TCRdb mirrors the immuneACCESS table, restricted to in-frame sequences. Some clones are absent from its copies; in checked studies, under half trace to an unresolved V gene, and the reason for the others is unknown. V, J and clone size were drawn from that table, and D and trimming were deduced from the DNA. Across this sample there are about 41,000 clones, with roughly four fifths seen only once. Jointly, the top ten make up roughly 48% of the sample.

This clonotype was sampled from an elderly woman with acute or convalescent COVID-19. The rearranged chain carries TRBV12-3 or TRBV12-4 and TRBJ1-2; TRBD1 is possibly the D segment (6 matching bases). The sample taken for sequencing was peripheral blood. The DNA is TGTGCCAGCAGTCTAGGGGACACTCCTGGGGCCTTC. Its protein product is CASSLGDTPGAF.